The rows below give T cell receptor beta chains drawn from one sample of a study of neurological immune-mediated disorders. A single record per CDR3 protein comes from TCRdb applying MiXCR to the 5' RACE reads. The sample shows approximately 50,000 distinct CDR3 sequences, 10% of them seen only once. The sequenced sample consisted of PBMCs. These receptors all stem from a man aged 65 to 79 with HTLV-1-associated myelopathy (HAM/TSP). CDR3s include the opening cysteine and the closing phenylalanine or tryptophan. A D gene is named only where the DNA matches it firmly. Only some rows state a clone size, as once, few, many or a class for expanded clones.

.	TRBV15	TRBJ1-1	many	TGTGCCACCAGCAGCCCACCCTTGAGGAGAACTGAAGCTTTCTTT	CATSSPPLRRTEAFF
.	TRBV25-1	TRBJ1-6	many	TGTGCCAGCAGTGAAGGGCCTCTACCCCTCCACTTT	CASSEGPLPLHF
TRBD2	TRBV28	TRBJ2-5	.	TGTGCCAGCACTCCGGGACTAGCGAAGCGGACCCAGTACTTC	CASTPGLAKRTQYF
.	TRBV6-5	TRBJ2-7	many	TGTGCCAGCAGTTCCTTGACAGGATCCTACGAGCAGTACTTC	CASSSLTGSYEQYF
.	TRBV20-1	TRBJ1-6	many	TGCAGTGCTAGAGACCGACGATCGTTTGGGGGGGAATCACCCCTCCACTTT	CSARDRRSFGGESPLHF
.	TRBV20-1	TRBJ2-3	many	TGCAGTGCTAGAGATGGTTCGCAGCGGGCAGATACGCAGTATTTT	CSARDGSQRADTQYF
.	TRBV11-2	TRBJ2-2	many	TGTGCCAGCAGCTTAACATCGTACACCGGGGAGCTGTTTTTT	CASSLTSYTGELFF
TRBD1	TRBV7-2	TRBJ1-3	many	TGTGCCAGCAGCTTTGGAGGGGGCGGAAACACCATATATTTT	CASSFGGGGNTIYF
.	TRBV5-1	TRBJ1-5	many	TGCGCCAGCCGGCTCGGGGGGCTAAGCAATCAGCCCCAGCATTTT	CASRLGGLSNQPQHF
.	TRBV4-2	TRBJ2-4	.	TGTGCAAGCAGCCAAGAGAGTAGGGTCGACAAAAGCATTCAGTACTTC	CASSQESRVDKSIQYF
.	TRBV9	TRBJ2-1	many	TGTGCCAGCAGCGTAGACGGGAGAGGCTACAATGAGCAGTTCTTC	CASSVDGRGYNEQFF
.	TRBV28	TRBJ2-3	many	TGTGCCAGCAGTCTGGACACCGTCACAGATACGCAGTATTTT	CASSLDTVTDTQYF
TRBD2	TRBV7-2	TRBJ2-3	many	TGTGCCAGCAGCAAGACTAGCATGGTGGAGTATTTT	CASSKTSMVEYF
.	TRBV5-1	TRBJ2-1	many	TGCGCCAGCAGTCAAACGGGAGCGTGGAATGAGCAGTTCTTC	CASSQTGAWNEQFF
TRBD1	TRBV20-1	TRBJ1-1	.	TGCAGTGCTAGAGGTAGACAGGGCGAAGCTGTCTTC	CSARGRQGEAVF
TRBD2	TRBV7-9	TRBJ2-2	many	TGTGCCAGCAGCATTCCTAGCGGGAGGGCCGGGGAGCTGTTTTTT	CASSIPSGRAGELFF
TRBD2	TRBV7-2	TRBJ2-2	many	TGTGCCAGCTTGGGGAGCGGGACCACCGGGGAGCTGTTTTTT	CASLGSGTTGELFF
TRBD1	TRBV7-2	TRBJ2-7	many	TGTGCCAGCACCGGGAATAGAGGGGGCGGCGAGCAGTACTTC	CASTGNRGGGEQYF
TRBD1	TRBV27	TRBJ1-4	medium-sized	TGTGCCAGCAGCGGGTGGGGGACAGATGAAAAACTGTTTTTT	CASSGWGTDEKLFF